The clone carrying this TCR beta chain was seen a handful of times. This sample is drawn from a study of ipilimumab plus nivolumab after autologous stem cell transplantation. As for the study in general: Typical patient got four to six ipilimumab doses and roughly 8 nivolumab doses (median). Both relapsed and primary refractory DLBCL were included.

Starting 14 to 28 days after autologous transplant, ipilimumab 1 mg/kg was given. The CDR3 is 15 amino acids. The trim removed 4 bases at V and 7 bases at J, leaving 9 bases unmatched. In germline, CDR1 is SGHNT, CDR2 YENEEA. Measured with immunoSEQ multiplex PCR; TCRdb has only the in-frame clones, and not every one. The data contain 17,000 or so clones, roughly 70% of them singletons. The V call is TRBV11-3, the J call TRBJ1-2, with 10 bases aligning to TRBD1. The sequence came from a male donor with diffuse large B-cell lymphoma. Sequences were derived from PBMCs, sampled in a trial of ipilimumab plus nivolumab as post-transplant consolidation. The CDR3 region is CASSSTRQGAVGYTF. The CDR3 DNA sequence: TGTGCCAGCAGCTCCACAAGACAGGGGGCGGTTGGCTACACCTTC.